One sample yielded the 32 T cell receptor beta chains listed below, sequenced in a study of tumor-infiltrating lymphocytes in primary liver carcinoma (TCRdb year 2017). Sequencing took place on an Illumina HiSeq 2500. TCRbeta-specific cDNA was reverse-transcribed from 500 ng total RNA using a constant-region primer and ProtoScript II reverse transcriptase. TCRbeta libraries were built with three nested multiplex PCR rounds, a slightly modified ARM-PCR procedure. Multiplex TRBV1-TRBV30 forward primers and a Cbeta reverse primer were used in the first two PCR rounds, each of which was run for approximately 9 cycles. TCRdb reprocessed the public reads (quality trimming at Q25 with fastp, clone calling with MiXCR) and kept in-frame beta chains. Rows with one shared CDR3 protein collapse into an entry with the most common genes and DNA. The table for this sample lists approximately 300,000 distinct CDR3 sequences; around three fifths of them were counted only once. Roughly 8.6% of the sample is held by the ten biggest clonotypes.

Blood RNA was extracted from unsorted whole blood using TRIzol reagent, and germline DNA was obtained with the DNeasy Blood & Tissue kit. The sample consisted of peripheral blood. The source of these receptors is a middle-aged man with primary liver carcinoma and hepatitis B virus infection.

The chain uses TRBV6-2 or TRBV6-3 and TRBJ2-7; D might be TRBD1 or TRBD2, each matching 5 bases. Trimming cost V 6 bases and J 9 bases, with 21 bases left between them. CDR3 length: 14 amino acids. The germline gives CDR1 MNHEY, CDR2 SVGEGT. The CDR3 here is CASRHTGTLGVQYF. The CDR3 DNA follows: TGTGCCAGCAGACATACCGGGACCCTAGGGGTGCAGTACTTC.

Concerning this clonotype: This sequence may be a read error, since a much larger clone differs from it by one base. The rearrangement uses TRBV7-8 and TRBJ2-7; D perhaps matches TRBD2 (6 bases). The CDR3 has 15 residues. Germline assignment: CDR1 SGHVS and CDR2 FQNEAQ. DNA for the CDR3: TGTGCCAGCAGCCCATTAACCGGGAGATCCTACGCGCAGTACTTC. Translating it yields CASSPLTGRSYAQYF.

Notes on this clonotype: A much larger clone is a single base away; this may be a read error. The chain employs TRBV4-2 and TRBJ2-7; unclear D gene. The CDR3 runs 13 residues. Germline V CDR1 and CDR2: LGHNA, YNFKEQ. The CDR3 loop reads CASSQVGVREQHF. CDR3 sequence (DNA): TGTGCCAGCAGCCAAGTTGGGGTTCGCGAGCAGCACTTC.

As concerns this clonotype: The junction does not match germline at one end; this may be a read error. The chain links TRBV11-3 to TRBJ2-1, with D perhaps TRBD2 (5 bases). This CDR3 is built from 14 residues. Germline CDR1 is SGHNT and CDR2 is YENEEA. The CDR3 DNA sequence: TGTGCCAGCAACCCTAGGTTTGAGGGCAATAAGCAGTTCTTC. Protein: CASNPRFEGNKQFF.

A remark on this clonotype: At one end the junction does not follow the germline gene, possibly because of a read error. The V gene is TRBV29-1, the J gene TRBJ1-2, with D maybe TRBD1 (5 bases). Per the germline V gene, CDR1 is SQVTM and CDR2 is ANQGSEA. The CDR3 covers 13 residues. CDR3 nucleotides: TGCATCGTTGGGGCCGCGGGAAGCGGTGGCTACACCTTC. Protein product: CIVGAAGSGGYTF.

This clonotype has just one count. The CDR3 end shows no conserved phenylalanine or tryptophan, and so a read error is likely. V is TRBV30 and J is TRBJ2-1, with a weak D call TRBD1 (6 bases). The CDR3 contains 13 residues. Germline CDR1 GTSNPN, CDR2 SVGIG (reference sequence). Trimming pared 4 bases from V and 6 bases from J, leaving 13 bases between. The CDR3 sequence is CAWNQGRFNEQFI. The CDR3 region has the DNA TGTGCCTGGAATCAGGGGCGGTTCAATGAGCAGTTCATC.

On this clonotype itself: Mismatch with germline at one junction end may stem from a read error. The chain carries TRBV7-9 and TRBJ2-5; D not certain. CDR3 length: 13 residues. The germline gives CDR1 SEHNR, CDR2 FQNEAQ (reference sequence). The CDR3 spells CASSLLPEETRYF. As DNA, the CDR3 is TGTGCCAGCAGCTTACTACCAGAAGAGACCCGGTACTTC.

With respect to this clonotype: A much larger clone lies a single base off, so this may be a read error. The V call is TRBV6-1, the J call TRBJ2-5; D is unclear. From germline, CDR1 is MNHNS and CDR2 SASEGT. The CDR3 length is 14 residues. The V gene lost 7 bases and the J gene lost 4 bases, with 16 bases spanning the gap. Written as DNA, the CDR3 is TGTGCCAGCACGCGGAACGAAAGAGGAGAGACCCAGTACTTC. Its protein product is CASTRNERGETQYF.

The table lists this clonotype with a few counts. The chain has TRBV4-1 and TRBJ2-1, with D perhaps matching TRBD2 (6 bases). Germline assignment: CDR1 MGHRA and CDR2 YSYEKL. The CDR3 has 17 residues. The V end lost 5 bases, the J end lost 8 bases, and 25 bases lay between the germline ends. The DNA for the CDR3 is TGCGCCAGCAGCAGTATTCCCGGGACTCACCGAGGGGATGAGCAGTTCTTC. Translating gives CASSSIPGTHRGDEQFF.

This clonotype was seen a few times. At one end, the junction sequence differs from germline, possibly due to a read error. The chain carries TRBV6-2 or TRBV6-3 and TRBJ2-1, with 7 bases aligning to TRBD2. Germline V gene lookup returns CDR1 MNHEY and CDR2 SVGEGT. This CDR3 contains 17 residues. CDR3 nucleotides: TGTACCAGCAGTTACCCCTTAGGCGGGAGTACCTACAATGAGCAGTTCTTC. Translated, it gives CTSSYPLGGSTYNEQFF.

This rearrangement joins TRBV11-1 to TRBJ2-2, with 14 nucleotides matching TRBD2. The CDR3 is made up of 19 amino acids. The germline V gene has CDR1 SGHAT and CDR2 FQDESV (reference sequence). The junction had 13 bases not matched to a gene; V was cut back by 3 bases and J by 7 bases. CDR3 in DNA: TGTGCCAGCAGCTTTCCCGGGACTAGCGGGAGTAGCGGGGGCGGGGAGCTGTTTTTT. This gives the protein CASSFPGTSGSSGGGELFF.

As regards this clonotype: The germline gene is not matched at one end of the junction; a read error may be the cause. The chain recombines TRBV11-2 with TRBJ2-3, with 12 nucleotides matching TRBD2. The CDR3 sequence is 15 residues long. Germline-derived CDR1 and CDR2 are SGHAT and FQNNGV. The DNA for the CDR3 is TGTGCCAGCAGTCTAGCGGGAGGGCCCACAGATACGCGGTATTTT. Protein sequence: CASSLAGGPTDTRYF. Full variable domain (remainder filled in from reference TRBV11-2 and TRBJ2-3): EAGVAQSPRYKIIEKRQSVAFWCNPISGHATLYWYQQILGQGPKLLIQFQNNGVVDDSQLPKDRFSAERLKGVDSTLKIQPAKLEDSAVYLCASSLAGGPTDTRYFGPGTRLTVL.

Notes on this clonotype: A much larger clone lies one base from this, so it may be a read error. This CDR3 fails to terminate in the conserved phenylalanine or tryptophan, so it likely reflects a read error. This chain links TRBV11-2 with TRBJ2-2; D might be TRBD2 (5 bases). Germline V gene sequence: CDR1 SGHAT, CDR2 FQNNGV. The CDR3 runs to 15 residues. For the CDR3, the DNA is TGTGGCAGCAGCTGGTGGGAGCACGACACCGGGGAGCTGTTTTCT. Amino acid sequence: CGSSWWEHDTGELFS.

The chain is built from TRBV30 and TRBJ2-7, with D maybe TRBD2 (5 bases). Trimming removed 8 bases from V and 6 bases from J, with 17 bases in between. Germline V CDR1 and CDR2: GTSNPN, SVGIG (reference sequence). The length of the CDR3 is 12 residues. CDR3 sequence reads: CARKGDEVEQYF. The DNA of the CDR3 is TGTGCCCGGAAGGGAGATGAAGTCGAGCAGTACTTC.

Regarding this clonotype: This may arise from a read error, as a much more abundant clone is one base away. This chain joins TRBV6-2 or TRBV6-3 and TRBJ2-1; 12 bases are a match to TRBD1. Germline assignment: CDR1 MNHEY and CDR2 SVGEGT. With V trimmed by 7 bases and J by 12 bases, 13 bases remained unmatched. The CDR3 loop spans 15 amino acids. The CDR3: CASTEPGQGATGQFF. The CDR3 DNA sequence: TGTGCCAGCACCGAACCGGGACAGGGGGCAACGGGGCAGTTCTTC.

A note on this clonotype: Being one base from a much bigger clone, this may be a read error. V usage is TRBV5-4 and J usage is TRBJ1-1; no definite D call. The CDR3 contains 13 residues. Per germline, CDR1 SGHNT and CDR2 YYREEE (reference sequence). The CDR3, as DNA: TGTGCCAGCAGTTACCGAGCCTTTACTGAAGCTCTCTTT. Translated, it gives CASSYRAFTEALF.

This clonotype has just a few counts. The chain recombines TRBV5-1 with TRBJ2-3, with 10 bases lining up with TRBD1. The V gene's germline CDR1 is SGHRS and CDR2 YFSETQ. The CDR3 has 16 residues. Trimming at V came to 4 bases and at J to 6 bases, leaving 11 bases not matched to a gene. This CDR3 is CASSRASGTGEDTQYF. CDR3 coding DNA: TGCGCCAGCAGCCGCGCCTCCGGGACAGGGGAGGATACGCAGTATTTT.

The CDR3 reads CATNEAVGGQETQYF. For the CDR3, the DNA is TGTGCCACCAATGAAGCGGTGGGCGGCCAAGAGACCCAGTACTTC. The chain combines TRBV6-1 with TRBJ2-5; TRBD2 might be the D (5 bases). V dropped 10 bases and J dropped 1 base, with 19 bases sitting between them. Per the germline V gene, CDR1 is MNHNS and CDR2 is SASEGT. This CDR3 spans 15 amino acids.

A word on this clonotype: With a much larger clone just one base away, this may be a read error. This chain links TRBV4-1 with TRBJ2-7; 9 bases align to TRBD2. The CDR3 has 15 residues. The germline V gene encodes CDR1 MGHRA and CDR2 YSYEKL. This CDR3 reads CASSQGTSASYEHYF. The CDR3, as DNA: TGCGCCAGCAGCCAAGGGACTAGCGCCTCCTACGAGCACTACTTC.

The chain employs TRBV5-4 and TRBJ2-1; 9 bases match TRBD2. Trimming removed 3 bases from V and 8 bases from J; junction bases left unmatched: 9. The length of the CDR3 is 15 residues. Germline-derived CDR1 and CDR2 are SGHNT and YYREEE (reference sequence). For the CDR3, the DNA is TGTGCCAGCAGCTATCCGCGCGGGAGGGTCCATGAGCAGTTCTTC. Its translation is CASSYPRGRVHEQFF.

This sequence joins TRBV6-2 or TRBV6-3 and TRBJ2-7, with D tentatively TRBD1 or TRBD2 (6 bases each). V dropped 8 bases and J dropped 4 bases, with 21 bases sitting between them. The CDR3 extends over 15 amino acids. CDR1 is MNHEY, CDR2 SVGEGT, per germline. The chain's CDR3 is CASSQGGGDTYEQYF. The CDR3 nucleotides are TGTGCCAGCTCACAGGGAGGCGGGGATACTTACGAGCAGTACTTC.

Note on this clonotype: A much larger clone lies one base from this, so it may be a read error. The V and J genes are TRBV5-5 and TRBJ2-1, with D unclear. The CDR3 consists of 15 residues. Germline values: CDR1 SGHKS, CDR2 YYEKEE (reference sequence). Trimming cost V 0 bases and J 5 bases, with 12 bases left between them. CDR3 sequence: CASSLEIRLNNEQFF. In DNA, the CDR3 is TGTGCCAGCAGCTTGGAGATTAGACTTAACAATGAGCAGTTCTTC.

This clonotype was observed at least ten times. V and J are TRBV6-1 and TRBJ1-6; 8 bases align to TRBD1. Germline V gene lookup returns CDR1 MNHNS and CDR2 SASEGT. V lost 6 bases and J lost 7; bases outside the gene matches: 5. This CDR3 is built from 14 residues. The DNA of the CDR3 is TGTGCCAGCAGCAATGGACAGGGAAATTCACCCCTCCACTTT. It codes for CASSNGQGNSPLHF.

As regards this clonotype: One end of the junction is discordant with germline, which a read error may explain. DNA for the CDR3: TGTAGCGGTGAAGTAGGGGAGACCCGGTACTTC. Residues: CSGEVGETRYF. The gene calls are TRBV29-1 and TRBJ2-5; tentative D call: TRBD2 (6 bases). This CDR3 is built from 11 residues. Germline V lookup: CDR1 SQVTM, CDR2 ANQGSEA. Looking up the rest from reference TRBV29-1 and TRBJ2-5 gives the full variable domain: SAVISQKPSRDICQRGTSLTIQCQVDSQVTMMFWYRQQPGQSLTLIATANQGSEATYESGFVIDKFPISRPNLTFSTLTVSNMSPEDSSIYLCSGEVGETRYFGPGTRLLVL.

This clonotype appeared many times. This chain links TRBV6-1 with TRBJ2-7; no reliable D call. This CDR3 is built from 14 residues. The V gene lost 5 bases and the J gene lost 3 bases, with 14 bases spanning the gap. From germline, CDR1 is MNHNS and CDR2 SASEGT. The CDR3 is CASSRTDGFYEQYF. Written as DNA, the CDR3 is TGTGCCAGCAGTCGGACGGACGGTTTCTACGAGCAGTACTTC.

In DNA, the CDR3 is TGTGCCAGCAGTTTATACCAGGGAAGAGCTTTCTTT. It specifies CASSLYQGRAFF. The chain couples TRBV28 to TRBJ1-1; maybe TRBD1 (5 bases). The V and J ends lost 1 base and 10 bases respectively, with 10 bases between them. The CDR3 loop spans 12 amino acids. The germline V gene has CDR1 MDHEN and CDR2 SYDVKM.

Points on this clonotype: Because the CDR3 is missing its conserved closing phenylalanine or tryptophan, this is likely a read error. The DNA is left out, because the CDR3 cannot be placed on it with certainty; the CDR3 is given as TCRdb lists it. The chain recombines TRBV11-3 with TRBJ2-2; TRBD1, the D gene given by the table, was not confirmed from the DNA. In germline, CDR1 is SGHNT, CDR2 YENEEA. The CDR3 has 17 amino acids, counting both end residues. CDR3 region: CASSLEAGTGHTGEPFY.

In this sample, this clonotype turned up many times. J is TRBJ2-1 and V is TRBV11-3; D possibly corresponds to TRBD2 (7 bases). This CDR3 contains 15 residues. Per germline, CDR1 SGHNT and CDR2 YENEEA. Trimming took off 5 bases at V and 1 base at J, with 12 bases between the two ends. Here the CDR3 reads CASSPRGGSYNEQFF. As DNA, the CDR3 is TGTGCCAGCAGCCCGAGGGGGGGGTCCTACAATGAGCAGTTCTTC. The complete variable domain, with remaining parts taken from reference TRBV11-3 and TRBJ2-1, reads EAGVVQSPRYKIIEKKQPVAFWCNPISGHNTLYWYLQNLGQGPELLIRYENEEAVDDSQLPKDRFSAERLKGVDSTLKIQPAELGDSAVYLCASSPRGGSYNEQFFGPGTRLTVL.

In regard to this clonotype: One base away lies a much larger clone, so this may be a sequencing read error. This rearrangement joins TRBV12-5 to TRBJ1-1; perhaps TRBD1 as D (6 bases). The CDR3 totals 13 residues. The V gene's germline CDR1 is LGHNT and CDR2 FRNRAP. Here the CDR3 reads CTSGSGGGLAAFF. Here the CDR3 DNA reads TGTACTAGTGGTTCCGGAGGGGGATTAGCAGCTTTCTTT.

This clonotype came up many times. The chain joins TRBV29-1 to TRBJ2-5; D possibly matches TRBD1 or TRBD2 (6 bases each). Germline assignment: CDR1 SQVTM and CDR2 ANQGSEA. The CDR3 contains 13 residues. V was clipped by 5 bases and J by 5 bases, with 15 bases between them. The CDR3 spells CSVSSTGGETQYF. DNA of the CDR3: TGCAGCGTTTCCTCGACAGGAGGGGAGACCCAGTACTTC.

Concerning this clonotype: This CDR3 fails to terminate in the conserved phenylalanine or tryptophan, so it likely reflects a read error. The V gene is TRBV5-4, the J gene TRBJ2-1, with 8 bases that match TRBD2. The CDR3 is 13 amino acids. Trimming at V came to 4 bases and at J to 10 bases, leaving 7 bases not matched to a gene. In germline, CDR1 is SGHNT, CDR2 YYREEE (reference sequence). In nucleotides, the CDR3 is TGTGCCAGCAGCGCCGGGACTAGAGACGAGCAGTTCCTC. Its protein product is CASSAGTRDEQFL.

As to this clonotype: One base away lies a much larger clone, so this may be a sequencing read error. V and J are TRBV6-1 and TRBJ1-1, with no clear D. This CDR3 has 12 amino acids. Germline V lookup: CDR1 MNHNS, CDR2 SASEGT. The CDR3 nucleotides read TGTGCCAGCTCGGGGTCGAACACTAAAGCTTTCTTT. This gives the protein CASSGSNTKAFF.